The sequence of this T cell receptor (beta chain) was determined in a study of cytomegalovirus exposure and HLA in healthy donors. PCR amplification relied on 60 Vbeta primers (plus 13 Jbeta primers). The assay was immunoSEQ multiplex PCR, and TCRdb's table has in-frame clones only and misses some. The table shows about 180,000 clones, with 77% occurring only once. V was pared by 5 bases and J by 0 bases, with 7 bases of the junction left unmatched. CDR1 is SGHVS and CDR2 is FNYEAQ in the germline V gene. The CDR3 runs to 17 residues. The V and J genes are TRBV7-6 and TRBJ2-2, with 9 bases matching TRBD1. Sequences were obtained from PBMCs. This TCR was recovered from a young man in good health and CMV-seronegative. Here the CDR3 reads CASSPLTGGTNTGELFF. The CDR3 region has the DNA TGTGCCAGCAGCCCATTAACAGGGGGCACGAACACCGGGGAGCTGTTTTTT.